These 16 T cell receptor beta chains came from one sample sequenced in a study of technical replicates of blood from a handful of donors. Sequencing used immunoSEQ multiplex PCR; TCRdb keeps in-frame clones, though not all of them. The table includes around 68,000 clones, approximately 97% detected once. Sequencing was performed on T cells isolated from PBMCs. Receptors originate from a human donor in good health.

V gene TRBV6-6 combines with J gene TRBJ1-2; 7 bases map to TRBD1. Germline lookup yields CDR1 MNHNY and CDR2 SVGAGI (reference sequence). There are 14 residues in the CDR3. V trimming: 6 bases; J trimming: 6 bases; junction bases outside the gene matches: 10. CDR3 DNA: TGTGCCAGCAGCAGAGACAGGGCTCGCGATGGCTACACCTTC. This sequence encodes CASSRDRARDGYTF.

This sequence joins TRBV4-3 and TRBJ2-1; TRBD2 agrees at 7 bases. The CDR3 is 14 amino acids. CDR1 and CDR2 (germline): LGHNA, YSLEER. Trimming cost V 0 bases and J 8 bases; bases outside gene matches: 4. Written as DNA, the CDR3 is TGCGCCAGCAGCCAAGAACGGGAGGTCGATGAGCAGTTCTTC. This translates into CASSQEREVDEQFF.

The V and J genes are TRBV10-2 and TRBJ2-7; D is unclear. CDR1 and CDR2 from the germline V gene are WSHSY and SAAADI. The CDR3 totals 13 residues. V lost 1 base to trimming and J lost 6 bases, with 10 bases between them. The CDR3 sequence: CASSEFRRVEQYF. The CDR3 region has the DNA TGCGCCAGCAGTGAGTTTAGACGGGTCGAGCAGTACTTC.

J is TRBJ2-2 and V is TRBV5-4, with 7 bases aligning to TRBD1. The CDR3 length is 15 residues. The germline gives CDR1 SGHNT, CDR2 YYREEE (reference sequence). Trimming cost V 4 bases and J 1 base; bases outside gene matches: 4. CDR3 DNA: TGTGCCAGCAGCCGGGACAGAGAGAACACCGGGGAGCTGTTTTTT. This sequence encodes CASSRDRENTGELFF.

The chain combines TRBV5-1 with TRBJ2-5; the match to TRBD1 covers 7 bases. The length of the CDR3 is 14 residues. The J segment lost 2 bases and the V segment lost 6 bases, leaving 7 bases of the junction unmatched. CDR1 and CDR2 (germline): SGHRS, YFSETQ. The CDR3 DNA reads as TGCGCCAGCACAAGGGGACAGCTACAAGAGACCCAGTACTTC. Protein product: CASTRGQLQETQYF.

There are a few counts of this clone. The CDR3 coding sequence is TGTGCCAGCAGCGTAGGCCCCCGGCAGGGTGCAGATACGCAGTATTTT. It encodes CASSVGPRQGADTQYF. The chain joins TRBV9 to TRBJ2-3; D might be TRBD1 (5 bases). V was trimmed by 0 bases and J by 4 bases, leaving 15 bases between them. The CDR3 runs to 16 residues. The germline V gene has CDR1 SGDLS and CDR2 YYNGEE.

This chain connects TRBV25-1 to TRBJ2-5; 8 bases match TRBD1. J was trimmed by 4 bases and V by 8 bases; bases with no gene match: 9. CDR1 is MGHDK, CDR2 SYGVNS, per germline. This CDR3 is built from 14 residues. CDR3 DNA sequence: TGTGCCAGCGGCATGGACAGGGAGTTAGAGACCCAGTACTTC. Translated: CASGMDRELETQYF.

The chain joins TRBV6-5 to TRBJ2-7; D is ambiguous. The CDR3 contains 14 residues. CDR1 is MNHEY and CDR2 is SVGAGI in the germline V gene. V lost 1 base, J lost 1 base, and 8 bases lay in between. Here the CDR3 DNA reads TGTGCCAGCAGTTACTTCCCCGGGTCCTACGAGCAGTACTTC. Its protein product is CASSYFPGSYEQYF.

V and J are TRBV2 and TRBJ2-7; no definite D call. The CDR3 loop spans 14 amino acids. The germline gives CDR1 SNHLY, CDR2 FYNNEI. V lost 0 bases to trimming and J lost 3 bases, with 9 bases between them. For the CDR3, the DNA is TGTGCCAGCAGTGAAGCGGGCCCGTTCTACGAGCAGTACTTC. Its translation is CASSEAGPFYEQYF.

The sample holds one count of this clone. The CDR3 sequence is CASTHSSGSFYEQYF. DNA of the CDR3: TGTGCCAGCACTCATTCTAGCGGGAGTTTCTACGAGCAGTACTTC. The V call is TRBV28, the J call TRBJ2-7, with TRBD2 identical over 10 bases. Trimming cost V 7 bases and J 3 bases; bases outside gene matches: 9. This CDR3 is 15 amino acids long. Germline V lookup: CDR1 MDHEN, CDR2 SYDVKM.

The J gene is TRBJ1-1, the V gene TRBV27; perhaps TRBD1 as D (5 bases). The CDR3 loop spans 12 amino acids. V dropped 7 bases and J dropped 1 base, with 7 bases sitting between them. CDR1 is MNHEY, CDR2 SMNVEV, per germline (reference sequence). Written as DNA, the CDR3 is TGTGCCAGCACCACAGGGAACACTGAAGCTTTCTTT. Translation gives CASTTGNTEAFF.

The V call is TRBV28, the J call TRBJ2-7; 9 bases agree with TRBD1. The CDR3 covers 14 residues. From germline, CDR1 is MDHEN and CDR2 SYDVKM. The V gene end was trimmed by 5 bases and the J gene end by 5 bases; junction bases not matched to a gene: 7. The CDR3 is CASSQVWDRDEQYF. CDR3 in DNA: TGTGCCAGCAGTCAGGTTTGGGACAGGGACGAGCAGTACTTC.

V is TRBV2 and J is TRBJ1-2; a possible D gene is TRBD1 (5 bases). This CDR3 has 12 residues. The V end was cut by 8 bases, the J end by 7 bases, with 14 bases between. Germline V gene data show CDR1 as SNHLY and CDR2 as FYNNEI. The CDR3 DNA sequence: TGTGCCAGCTGCCTGCAGGGCGCTGGCTACACCTTC. This sequence encodes CASCLQGAGYTF. Complete variable domain (other parts from reference TRBV2 and TRBJ1-2): EPEVTQTPSHQVTQMGQEVILRCVPISNHLYFYWYRQILGQKVEFLVSFYNNEISEKSEIFDDQFSVERPDGSNFTLKIRSTKLEDSAMYFCASCLQGAGYTFGSGTRLTVV.

The count of this clone is one. V gene TRBV5-1 combines with J gene TRBJ2-5, with 12 bases identical to TRBD2. The germline CDR1 and CDR2 sequences are SGHRS and YFSETQ. The CDR3 runs to 14 residues. The V gene end was trimmed by 4 bases and the J gene end by 5 bases; junction bases not matched to a gene: 3. The DNA of the CDR3 is TGCGCCAGCAGCGCCGGGACTAGCGGGGAGACCCAGTACTTC. Protein product: CASSAGTSGETQYF.

The chain uses TRBV5-4 and TRBJ2-3; TRBD1 agrees at 12 bases. The J segment lost 2 bases and the V segment lost 5 bases, leaving 3 bases of the junction unmatched. This CDR3 contains 15 residues. Per the germline V gene, CDR1 is SGHNT and CDR2 is YYREEE (reference sequence). In DNA form, the CDR3 reads TGTGCCAGCAGGGGGACAGGGGGCGTCACAGATACGCAGTATTTT. The encoded protein is CASRGTGGVTDTQYF.

The J gene is TRBJ2-2, the V gene TRBV9, with 11 bases matching TRBD1. Trimming cost V 0 bases and J 2 bases; bases outside gene matches: 3. Germline V gene data show CDR1 as SGDLS and CDR2 as YYNGEE. The CDR3 covers 17 residues. CDR3 nucleotide sequence: TGTGCCAGCAGCGTAGAAGGACAGGGGGCCAACACCGGGGAGCTGTTTTTT. It translates to CASSVEGQGANTGELFF.